This T cell receptor beta chain stems from a study of blood T cell repertoires in COVID-19. Overall study context: Material from acute and convalescent COVID-19 was sourced from the United States, Italy and Spain. The analysed material was cDNA or gDNA that came from T cells, B-cell-depleted T cells, or PBMCs.

Germline lookup yields CDR1 MDHEN and CDR2 SYDVKM. The CDR3 runs 14 residues. V lost 5 bases to trimming and J lost 10 bases; unmatched junction nucleotides: 10. In the original analysis: The authors estimated nucleated cell counts from reference gene primer amplification. Produced via immunoSEQ multiplex PCR; TCRdb's table is partial and in-frame only. V and J calls plus clone size are reproduced from that table; the DNA served to infer D and trimming. The sample contains 90,000 or so clones, roughly 90% of which appear only once. Seattle cases were enrolled at active infection and followed longitudinally.

The sequence was obtained from a man between 60 and 70 years old with COVID-19, enrolled during active disease. Source material: peripheral blood. The chain joins TRBV28 to TRBJ1-5; 8 bases agree with TRBD1. The CDR3 loop reads CASSPQAGGLPQHF. The CDR3 DNA sequence: TGTGCCAGCAGTCCCCAAGCAGGGGGCTTACCCCAGCATTTT.